A single sample gave rise to the 2 T cell receptor beta chains below, sequenced in a study of naive CD8 T cells in extremely preterm neonates. Study findings and constraints: Preterm CDR3s were shorter than older groups', with fewer N additions and less trimming.

Preterm samples came from extremely preterm deliveries at about 23-29 weeks. No antigen has been identified for these receptors. Sequenced by immunoSEQ multiplex PCR; TCRdb stores in-frame clones only, minus some. The sample contains more than 20,000 clones, around 89% of which appear only once. Sequenced input: naive CD8+ T cells from cord blood. The origin of the receptors is a boy who was born preterm.

The chain carries TRBV7-8 and TRBJ2-3, with D hard to call. Per the germline V gene, CDR1 is SGHVS and CDR2 is FQNEAQ. The V and J ends lost 0 bases and 6 bases respectively, with 1 base between them. This CDR3 is built from 11 residues. The CDR3 reads CASSLADTQYF. CDR3 DNA: TGTGCCAGCAGCTTAGCGGATACGCAGTATTTT.

V and J are TRBV5-1 and TRBJ2-1, with TRBD2 matching over 13 bases. Germline V lookup: CDR1 SGHRS, CDR2 YFSETQ. V was clipped by 5 bases and J by 4 bases; unmatched bases: 6. This CDR3 region has 16 residues. The CDR3 DNA is TGCGCCAGCAGGGGACTGACTAGCGGGGGGTACAATGAGCAGTTCTTC. This translates into CASRGLTSGGYNEQFF.